The 2 T cell receptor beta chains given below trace back to one sample, sequenced in a study of T-cell memory formation after mild COVID-19. Each CDR3 protein gets one entry after TCRdb re-called the 5' RACE reads with MiXCR. The repertoire consists of roughly 110,000 distinct CDR3 sequences, with 17% occurring once and the leading ten covering 25% to 35%. Specimen: PBMCs or a T cell subset sorted from them (not recorded which). The source of these receptors is an adult woman who had mild COVID-19 (a few samples of this study predate the infection). Cell type and time point are not known.

This sequence joins TRBV6-5 and TRBJ1-1, with 7 nucleotides matching TRBD1. The germline V gene encodes CDR1 MNHEY and CDR2 SVGAGI. The CDR3 runs 13 residues. Unmatched junction bases numbered 3, after V lost 0 bases and J lost 8 bases. CDR3 sequence (DNA): TGTGCCAGCAGTTACTCGACAGGGATGGAAGCTTTCTTT. Its translation is CASSYSTGMEAFF.

This clonotype has a handful of counts. The chain is built from TRBV9 and TRBJ1-3, with 9 bases matching TRBD1. The trim removed 1 base at V and 2 bases at J, leaving 4 bases unmatched. The CDR3 is 16 residues long. Germline lookup yields CDR1 SGDLS and CDR2 YYNGEE. CDR3 loop: CASSVSRDRAGNTIYF. The CDR3 DNA follows: TGTGCCAGCAGCGTAAGTCGGGACAGGGCTGGAAACACCATATATTTT.